The 15 T cell receptor beta chains reported below all come from one sample, sequenced in a study of B cell selection in AIRE deficiency. Produced via immunoSEQ multiplex PCR; TCRdb's table is partial and in-frame only. The sample shows under 30,000 clones, 95% to 96% of them seen only once. Sorting defined conventional CD4 T cells as CD4+CD127+. Sequences were obtained from CD4+CD127+ conventional T cells sorted from PBMCs. Source of these receptors: a human donor in good health.

This chain links TRBV2 with TRBJ2-1; tentatively, D is TRBD2 (6 bases). V lost 5 bases to trimming and J lost 7 bases, with 9 bases between them. CDR1 and CDR2 from the germline V gene are SNHLY and FYNNEI. This CDR3 is 12 amino acids long. CDR3 residues: CASSSRGNEQFF. CDR3 bases: TGTGCCAGCAGTTCCCGGGGGAATGAGCAGTTCTTC.

This chain joins TRBV10-1 and TRBJ2-7, with a possible D match to TRBD2 (5 bases). The CDR3 consists of 15 residues. Between the trimmed V and J ends, which lost 2 bases and 4 bases, there was a span of 15 bases. CDR1 is WNHNN, CDR2 SYGVQD, per germline (reference sequence). CDR3 sequence: CASSEPGTSKYEQYF. The CDR3 bases are TGCGCCAGCAGTGAGCCGGGCACTAGTAAGTACGAGCAGTACTTC.

The V call is TRBV19, the J call TRBJ1-5; TRBD1 matches 9 bases. The V segment lost 4 bases and the J segment 4 bases; nucleotides outside the gene matches: 2. The CDR3 extends over 14 amino acids. Germline loops: CDR1 LNHDA, CDR2 SQIVND (reference sequence). This CDR3 reads CASSTGTGNQPQHF. CDR3 nucleotides: TGTGCCAGTAGTACGGGGACAGGGAATCAGCCCCAGCATTTT.

The CDR3 region has the DNA TGTGCCATCAGTGAGGCCCGGGAGAGCACTGAAGCTTTCTTT. It specifies CAISEARESTEAFF. This rearrangement joins TRBV10-3 to TRBJ1-1; D unresolved. V was pared by 2 bases and J by 4 bases, with 11 bases between. In germline, CDR1 is ENHRY, CDR2 SYGVKD. The length of the CDR3 is 14 residues.

The chain employs TRBV7-9 and TRBJ1-4; D gene ambiguous. CDR1 is SEHNR, CDR2 FQNEAQ, per germline (reference sequence). The CDR3 has 14 residues. With 1 base removed from V and 6 bases from J, the gap between germline ends came to 9 bases. The CDR3 coding sequence is TGTGCCAGCAGCTTAGAGGAGGCCGATGAAAAACTGTTTTTT. Protein product: CASSLEEADEKLFF.

This clone was observed once. The rearrangement uses TRBV4-2 and TRBJ2-3; 11 positions match TRBD2. The CDR3 is 18 amino acids. Per germline, CDR1 LGHNA and CDR2 YNFKEQ. Germline trimming cut 0 bases from V and 4 bases from J; bases unmatched to any gene: 9. The CDR3 coding sequence is TGTGCCAGCAGCCAAGAATTAGCGGGGGGGCCGAGGGCAGATACGCAGTATTTT. Encoded protein: CASSQELAGGPRADTQYF.

V is TRBV4-1 and J is TRBJ2-1; no firm D call. Trimming pared 0 bases from V and 9 bases from J, leaving 18 bases between. Germline assignment: CDR1 MGHRA and CDR2 YSYEKL. The CDR3 totals 16 residues. CDR3 region: CASSQDLASTWVEQFF. The CDR3 DNA reads TGCGCCAGCAGCCAAGATTTGGCGTCTACATGGGTTGAGCAGTTCTTC.

This clone was seen only once. The chain combines TRBV5-1 with TRBJ1-2; 9 positions match TRBD1. The CDR3 consists of 13 residues. After removal of 5 bases from V and 5 bases from J, the junction contained 4 bases not matched to a gene. The V gene's germline CDR1 is SGHRS and CDR2 YFSETQ. The CDR3: CASRRTGEYGYTF. The CDR3, as DNA: TGCGCCAGCAGACGGACAGGGGAGTATGGCTACACCTTC.

V is TRBV19 and J is TRBJ2-1, with 10 bases that match TRBD2. This CDR3 has 15 residues. CDR1 and CDR2 (germline): LNHDA, SQIVND (reference sequence). V gave up 3 bases and J gave up 9 bases; unmatched junction bases: 8. As DNA, the CDR3 is TGTGCCAGTAGTATCGCCAGCGGGGGGGCCAGTGAGCAGTTCTTC. Translation: CASSIASGGASEQFF.

CDR3 loop: CASSPSPVSSYEQYF. The CDR3 nucleotides read TGTGCCAGCAGCCCCTCGCCTGTTAGCTCCTACGAGCAGTACTTC. The genes are TRBV7-6 and TRBJ2-7; D gene unclear. V was clipped by 5 bases and J by 0 bases, with 14 bases between them. The CDR3 loop spans 15 amino acids. In germline, CDR1 is SGHVS, CDR2 FNYEAQ. The whole variable domain, remainder taken from reference TRBV7-6 and TRBJ2-7, is GAGVSQSPRYKVTKRGQDVALRCDPISGHVSLYWYRQALGQGPEFLTYFNYEAQQDKSGLPNDRFSAERPEGSISTLTIQRTEQRDSAMYRCASSPSPVSSYEQYFGPGTRLTVT.

J is TRBJ2-3 and V is TRBV15; possible D gene TRBD2, 6 bases. Germline-derived CDR1 and CDR2 are LNHNV and YYDKDF (reference sequence). CDR3 length: 17 residues. Trimming took off 0 bases at V and 1 base at J, with 14 bases between the two ends. This CDR3 is CATSRDIASAGTDTQYF. Written as DNA, the CDR3 is TGTGCCACCAGCAGAGATATAGCTAGCGCGGGCACAGATACGCAGTATTTT.

This clone was detected once. The rearrangement joins TRBV18 to TRBJ2-2; D is uncertain. V was pared by 1 base and J by 4 bases, with 10 bases between. The germline gives CDR1 KGHSH, CDR2 LQKENI. The CDR3 runs to 15 residues. DNA of the CDR3: TGTGCCAGCTCACCACTCTTGGACGGCACCGGGGAGCTGTTTTTT. This codes for CASSPLLDGTGELFF.

The J gene is TRBJ2-3, the V gene TRBV6-1; D call uncertain. Germline CDR1 reads MNHNS; CDR2 reads SASEGT. The CDR3 runs to 14 residues. Trimming cost V 5 bases and J 5 bases, with 14 bases left between them. CDR3 protein: CASSRTPRKDTQYF. The CDR3 nucleotides read TGTGCCAGCAGTAGGACGCCTCGTAAAGATACGCAGTATTTT.

This chain connects TRBV18 to TRBJ2-7; 8 nucleotides align to TRBD1. The V segment lost 2 bases and the J segment 3 bases; nucleotides outside the gene matches: 9. The germline V gene encodes CDR1 KGHSH and CDR2 LQKENI. This CDR3 contains 16 residues. DNA of the CDR3: TGTGCCAGCTCACCAGTAATGGACAGGGTTGGCTACGAGCAGTACTTC. Its translation is CASSPVMDRVGYEQYF. The whole variable domain, remainder taken from reference TRBV18 and TRBJ2-7, is NAGVMQNPRHLVRRRGQEARLRCSPMKGHSHVYWYRQLPEEGLKFMVYLQKENIIDESGMPKERFSAEFPKEGPSILRIQQVVRGDSAAYFCASSPVMDRVGYEQYFGPGTRLTVT.

The J gene is TRBJ2-3, the V gene TRBV19; TRBD2 aligns across 8 bases. In germline, CDR1 is LNHDA, CDR2 SQIVND (reference sequence). There are 16 residues in the CDR3. V was pared by 3 bases and J by 6 bases, with 11 bases of the junction left unmatched. The CDR3 region is CASSMPQAGVPDTQYF. The CDR3 nucleotides are TGTGCCAGTAGTATGCCCCAAGCGGGAGTCCCCGATACGCAGTATTTT.